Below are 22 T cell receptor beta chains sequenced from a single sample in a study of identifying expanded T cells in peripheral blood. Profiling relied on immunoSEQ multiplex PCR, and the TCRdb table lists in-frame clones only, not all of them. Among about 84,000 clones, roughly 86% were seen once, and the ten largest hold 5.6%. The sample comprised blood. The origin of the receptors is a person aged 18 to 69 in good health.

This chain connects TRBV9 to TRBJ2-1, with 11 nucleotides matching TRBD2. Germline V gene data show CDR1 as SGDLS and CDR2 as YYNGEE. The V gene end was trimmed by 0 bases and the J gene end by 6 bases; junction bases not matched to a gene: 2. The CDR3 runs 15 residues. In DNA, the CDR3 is TGTGCCAGCAGCGTAGCAGGGACTAGCGGCAATGAGCAGTTCTTC. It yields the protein CASSVAGTSGNEQFF.

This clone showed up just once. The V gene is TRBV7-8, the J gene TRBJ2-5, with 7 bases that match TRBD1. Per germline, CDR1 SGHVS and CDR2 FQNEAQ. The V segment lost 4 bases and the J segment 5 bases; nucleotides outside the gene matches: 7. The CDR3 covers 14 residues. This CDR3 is CASSYTGVSETQYF. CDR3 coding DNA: TGTGCCAGCAGCTATACAGGGGTTTCGGAGACCCAGTACTTC.

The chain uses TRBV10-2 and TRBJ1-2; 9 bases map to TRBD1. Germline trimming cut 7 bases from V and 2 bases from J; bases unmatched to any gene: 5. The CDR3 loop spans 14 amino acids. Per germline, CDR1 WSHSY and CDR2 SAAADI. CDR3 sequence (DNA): TGCGCCAGCACGTCACAGGGGGCCAACTATGGCTACACCTTC. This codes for CASTSQGANYGYTF.

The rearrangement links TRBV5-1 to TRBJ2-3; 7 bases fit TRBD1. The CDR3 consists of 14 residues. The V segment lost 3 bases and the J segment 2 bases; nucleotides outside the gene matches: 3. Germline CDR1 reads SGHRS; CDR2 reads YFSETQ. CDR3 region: CASSSGQYTDTQYF. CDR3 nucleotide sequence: TGCGCCAGCAGCTCGGGACAGTACACAGATACGCAGTATTTT.

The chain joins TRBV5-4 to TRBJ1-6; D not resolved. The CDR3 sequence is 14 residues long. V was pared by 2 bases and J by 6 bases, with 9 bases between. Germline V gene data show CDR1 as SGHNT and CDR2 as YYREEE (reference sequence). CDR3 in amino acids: CASSFRGPNSPLHF. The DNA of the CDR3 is TGTGCCAGCAGCTTTCGAGGGCCTAATTCACCCCTCCACTTT.

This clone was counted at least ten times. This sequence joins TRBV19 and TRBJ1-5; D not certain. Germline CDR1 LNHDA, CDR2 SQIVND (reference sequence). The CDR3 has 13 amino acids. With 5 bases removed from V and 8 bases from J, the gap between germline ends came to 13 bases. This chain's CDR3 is CASSGLALEPQHF. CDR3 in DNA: TGTGCCAGTAGTGGGTTGGCCCTAGAGCCCCAGCATTTT.

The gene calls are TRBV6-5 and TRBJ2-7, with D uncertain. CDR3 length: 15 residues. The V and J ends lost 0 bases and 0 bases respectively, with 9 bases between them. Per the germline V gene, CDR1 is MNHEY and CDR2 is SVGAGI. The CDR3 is CASSYSAASSYEQYF. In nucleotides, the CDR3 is TGTGCCAGCAGTTACTCAGCAGCGAGCTCCTACGAGCAGTACTTC.

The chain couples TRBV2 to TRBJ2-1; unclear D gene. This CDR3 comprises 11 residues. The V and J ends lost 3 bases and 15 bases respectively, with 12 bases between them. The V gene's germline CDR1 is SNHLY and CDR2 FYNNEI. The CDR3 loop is CASSDSLGSFF. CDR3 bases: TGTGCCAGCAGTGATAGTCTAGGTTCGTTCTTC.

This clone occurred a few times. The CDR3 nucleotides are TGTGCCAGCAGTGTGACAGGGGGTGTCGATGGCTACACCTTC. Its translation: CASSVTGGVDGYTF. The rearrangement uses TRBV6-1 and TRBJ1-2; 9 positions agree with TRBD1. The CDR3 is 14 residues long. Germline CDR1 reads MNHNS; CDR2 reads SASEGT. V lost 4 bases to trimming and J lost 6 bases; unmatched junction nucleotides: 6.

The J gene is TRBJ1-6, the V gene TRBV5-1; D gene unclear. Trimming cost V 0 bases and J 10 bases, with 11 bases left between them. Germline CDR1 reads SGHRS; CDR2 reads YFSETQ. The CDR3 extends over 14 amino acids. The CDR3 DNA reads TGCGCCAGCAGCTTGGCGGGAGGGAACTCACCCCTCCACTTT. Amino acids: CASSLAGGNSPLHF. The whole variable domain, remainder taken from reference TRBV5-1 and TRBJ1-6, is KAGVTQTPRYLIKTRGQQVTLSCSPISGHRSVSWYQQTPGQGLQFLFEYFSETQRNKGNFPGRFSGRQFSNSRSEMNVSTLELGDSALYLCASSLAGGNSPLHFGNGTRLTVT.

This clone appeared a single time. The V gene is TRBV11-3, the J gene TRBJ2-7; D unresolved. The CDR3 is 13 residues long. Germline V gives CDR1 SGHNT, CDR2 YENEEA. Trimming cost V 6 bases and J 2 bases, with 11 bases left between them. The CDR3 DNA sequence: TGTGCCAGCAGTAACGCTGGCACCTACGAGCAGTACTTC. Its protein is CASSNAGTYEQYF.

CDR3 nucleotide sequence: TGTGCCAGCTCGCAACAGAGTCTAAGCTCCTATAATTCACCCCTCCACTTT. Translating gives CASSQQSLSSYNSPLHF. The chain couples TRBV18 to TRBJ1-6, with unresolved D. Trimming took 6 bases from V and 0 from J, leaving 15 bases between them. Per germline, CDR1 KGHSH and CDR2 LQKENI. This CDR3 is 17 amino acids long. The full variable domain, with the rest looked up from reference TRBV18 and TRBJ1-6, is NAGVMQNPRHLVRRRGQEARLRCSPMKGHSHVYWYRQLPEEGLKFMVYLQKENIIDESGMPKERFSAEFPKEGPSILRIQQVVRGDSAAYFCASSQQSLSSYNSPLHFGNGTRLTVT.

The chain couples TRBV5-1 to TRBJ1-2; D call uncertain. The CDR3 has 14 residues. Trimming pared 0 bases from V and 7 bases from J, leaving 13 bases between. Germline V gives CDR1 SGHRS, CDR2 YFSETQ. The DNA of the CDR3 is TGCGCCAGCAGCTTGGGATCAGGTTCGGGTGGCTACACCTTC. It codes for CASSLGSGSGGYTF.

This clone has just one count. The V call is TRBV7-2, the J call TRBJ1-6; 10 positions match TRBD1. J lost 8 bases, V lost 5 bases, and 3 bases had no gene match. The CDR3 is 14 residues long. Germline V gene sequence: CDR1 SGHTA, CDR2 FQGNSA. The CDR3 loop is CASSPDRGYSPLHF. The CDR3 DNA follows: TGTGCCAGCAGCCCGGACAGGGGGTATTCACCCCTCCACTTT. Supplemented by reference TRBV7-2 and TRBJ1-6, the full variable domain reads GAGVSQSPSNKVTEKGKDVELRCDPISGHTALYWYRQSLGQGLEFLIYFQGNSAPDKSGLPSDRFSAERTGGSVSTLTIQRTQQEDSAVYLCASSPDRGYSPLHFGNGTRLTVT.

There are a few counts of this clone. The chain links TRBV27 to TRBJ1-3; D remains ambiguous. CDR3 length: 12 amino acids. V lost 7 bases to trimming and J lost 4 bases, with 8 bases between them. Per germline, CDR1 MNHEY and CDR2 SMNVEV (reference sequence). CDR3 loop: CASNTAGNTIYF. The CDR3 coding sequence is TGTGCCAGCAATACAGCCGGAAACACCATATATTTT.

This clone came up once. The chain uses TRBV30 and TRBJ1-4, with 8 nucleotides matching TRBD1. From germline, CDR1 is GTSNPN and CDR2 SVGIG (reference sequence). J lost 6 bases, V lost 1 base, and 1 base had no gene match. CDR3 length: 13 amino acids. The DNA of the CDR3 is TGTGCCTGGAGTGGGGGACAGGATGAAAAACTGTTTTTT. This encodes CAWSGGQDEKLFF.

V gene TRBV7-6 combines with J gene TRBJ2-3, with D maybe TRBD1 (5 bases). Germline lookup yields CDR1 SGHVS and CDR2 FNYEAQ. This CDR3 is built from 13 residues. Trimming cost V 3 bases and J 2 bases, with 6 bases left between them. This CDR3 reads CASSLGPTDTQYF. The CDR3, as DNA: TGTGCCAGCAGCTTGGGGCCCACAGATACGCAGTATTTT.

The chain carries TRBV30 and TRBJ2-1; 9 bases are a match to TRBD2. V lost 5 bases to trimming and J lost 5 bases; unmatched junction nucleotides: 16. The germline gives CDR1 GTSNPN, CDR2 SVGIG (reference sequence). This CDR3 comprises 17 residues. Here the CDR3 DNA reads TGTGCCTGGCGACCTAGCGGGGTGGCAGCGACAAACAATGAGCAGTTCTTC. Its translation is CAWRPSGVAATNNEQFF.

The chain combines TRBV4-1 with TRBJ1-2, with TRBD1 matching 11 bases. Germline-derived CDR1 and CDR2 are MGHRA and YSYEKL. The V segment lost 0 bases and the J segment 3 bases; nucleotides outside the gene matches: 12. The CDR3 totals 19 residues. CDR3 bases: TGCGCCAGCAGCCAAGATCTAGGCCCGGACAGGGGGCTCCACTATGGCTACACCTTC. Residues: CASSQDLGPDRGLHYGYTF.

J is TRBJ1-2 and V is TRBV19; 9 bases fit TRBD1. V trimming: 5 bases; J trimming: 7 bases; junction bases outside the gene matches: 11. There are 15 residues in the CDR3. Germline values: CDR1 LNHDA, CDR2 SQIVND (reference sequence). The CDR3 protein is CASSGTGGFSGGYTF. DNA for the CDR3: TGTGCCAGTAGTGGAACAGGGGGCTTCAGCGGTGGCTACACCTTC.

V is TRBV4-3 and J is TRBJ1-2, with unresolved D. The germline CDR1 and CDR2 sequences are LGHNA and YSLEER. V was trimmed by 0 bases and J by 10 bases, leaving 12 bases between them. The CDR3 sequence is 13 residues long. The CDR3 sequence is CASSQDFGFIYTF. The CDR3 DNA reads TGCGCCAGCAGCCAAGATTTTGGGTTTATCTACACCTTC.

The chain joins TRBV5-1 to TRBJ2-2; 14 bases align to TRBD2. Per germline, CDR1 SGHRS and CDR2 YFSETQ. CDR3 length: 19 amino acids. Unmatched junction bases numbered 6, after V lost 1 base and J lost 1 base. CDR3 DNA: TGCGCCAGCAGCTTGTTTGGGACTAGCGGGGGCAGGAACACCGGGGAGCTGTTTTTT. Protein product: CASSLFGTSGGRNTGELFF.